This TCR beta chain was retrieved from a study of blood T cell repertoires in COVID-19. The data were produced by immunoSEQ multiplex PCR, yet TCRdb's version contains in-frame clones alone and is incomplete. The sample yields some 110,000 clones, around three quarters seen once. Many counts were recorded for this clone. The CDR3 has 14 residues. Trimming pared 5 bases from V and 4 bases from J, leaving 14 bases between. Germline values: CDR1 SGHNT, CDR2 YYREEE (reference sequence). This receptor was taken from a man between 65 and 85 years old with acute or convalescent COVID-19. The chain is built from TRBV5-4 and TRBJ2-3, with unresolved D. The sequencing sample was made of peripheral blood. CDR3 in DNA: TGTGCCAGCAGTCCCCCCGAGGATTCAGATACGCAGTATTTT. Amino acids: CASSPPEDSDTQYF.